This TCR beta chain was sequenced during a study of EBV T-cell therapy then PD-1 blockade in nasopharyngeal carcinoma (dated by TCRdb to the early 2020s). The meaning of the sample's treatment or condition label: AdE1-LMPpoly-expanded autologous EBV-specific T-cell therapy followed by anti-PD-1 nivolumab. Turning to this clone: Its antigen target is currently unknown. No per-base quality is available; no much larger clone lies one base away.

Genomic DNA was extracted from sorted cells using the Qiagen DNeasy Kit. TCR beta chain deep sequencing was performed on the immunoSEQ platform. The original methods were these. Repertoire data analysis was performed with the immunoSEQ Analyzer software. TCRdb re-hosts the immuneACCESS table, in-frame sequences only. Its copies lack some clones; in the studies checked, an unresolved V gene accounts for under half of them, and the cause for the rest is not known. The V and J calls and clone size come from that table; D and trimming were worked out from the DNA. The sample table records about 14,000 clones; 80% to 85% of these occur just once. Around 30% of the sample is in the top ten clones. The source is a man in his forties with nasopharyngeal carcinoma. The source was CD8+ T cells from blood, collected around day 100 from a patient whose treatment included autologous EBV-specific T cells and nivolumab.

The CDR3 sequence is CASSLDRYEQYF. In nucleotides, the sequence is TGTGCCAGCAGCTTGGACAGGTACGAGCAGTACTTC. The chain is made from TRBV5-7 and TRBJ2-7; a weak D assignment points to TRBD1 (5 bases agree). TRBV5-7 is assigned to the ORF class and has an uncertain function. Trimming costs V 0 bases and J 4 bases, and their ends lie 5 bases apart. Its CDR3 holds 12 amino acids, cysteine through phenylalanine. Only the CDR3 portion is preserved as DNA: 36 bases, with reading frame beginning at the first base.